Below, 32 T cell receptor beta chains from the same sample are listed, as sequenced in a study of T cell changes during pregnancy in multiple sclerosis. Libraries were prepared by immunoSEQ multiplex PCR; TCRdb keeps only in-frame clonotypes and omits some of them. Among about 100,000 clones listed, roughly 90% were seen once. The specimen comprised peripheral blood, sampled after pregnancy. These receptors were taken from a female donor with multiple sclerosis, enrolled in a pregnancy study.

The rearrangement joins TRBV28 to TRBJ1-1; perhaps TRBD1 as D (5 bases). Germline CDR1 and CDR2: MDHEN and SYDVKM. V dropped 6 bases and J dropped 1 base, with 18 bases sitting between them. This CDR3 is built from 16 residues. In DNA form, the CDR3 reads TGTGCCAGCAGCCTACCAACCCAGGGTGCGAACACTGAAGCTTTCTTT. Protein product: CASSLPTQGANTEAFF.

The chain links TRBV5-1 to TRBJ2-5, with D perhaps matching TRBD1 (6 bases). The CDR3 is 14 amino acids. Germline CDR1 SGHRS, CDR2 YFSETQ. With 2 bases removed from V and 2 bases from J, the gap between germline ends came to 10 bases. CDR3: CASSLQGGQETQYF. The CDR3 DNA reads TGCGCCAGCAGCTTACAGGGTGGGCAAGAGACCCAGTACTTC.

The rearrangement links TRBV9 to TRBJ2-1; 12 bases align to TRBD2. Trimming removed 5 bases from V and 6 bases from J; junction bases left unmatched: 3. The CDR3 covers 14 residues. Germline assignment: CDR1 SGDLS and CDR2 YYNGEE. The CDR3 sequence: CASRTSGSSNEQFF. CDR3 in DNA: TGTGCCAGCAGGACTAGCGGGAGCTCCAATGAGCAGTTCTTC.

Written as DNA, the CDR3 is TGTGCCAGCAGAAAATCAGGGTACCCGAACACTGAAGCTTTCTTT. Its protein is CASRKSGYPNTEAFF. The chain combines TRBV27 with TRBJ1-1; TRBD1 is a possible D gene (5 bases). CDR3 length equals 15 residues. Germline V lookup: CDR1 MNHEY, CDR2 SMNVEV (reference sequence). With 6 bases removed from V and 1 base from J, the gap between germline ends came to 15 bases.

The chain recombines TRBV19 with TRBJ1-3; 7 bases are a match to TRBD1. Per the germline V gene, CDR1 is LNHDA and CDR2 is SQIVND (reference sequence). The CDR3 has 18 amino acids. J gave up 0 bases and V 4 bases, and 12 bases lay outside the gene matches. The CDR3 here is CASSRATGRTSSGNTIYF. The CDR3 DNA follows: TGTGCCAGTAGTAGAGCGACAGGGCGTACGAGCTCTGGAAACACCATATATTTT.

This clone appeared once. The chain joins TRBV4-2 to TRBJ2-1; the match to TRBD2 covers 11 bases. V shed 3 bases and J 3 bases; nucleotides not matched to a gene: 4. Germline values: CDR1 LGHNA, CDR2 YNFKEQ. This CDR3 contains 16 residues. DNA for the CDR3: TGTGCCAGCAGCCAGGAGGGGACTAGCGGCTACAATGAGCAGTTCTTC. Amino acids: CASSQEGTSGYNEQFF.

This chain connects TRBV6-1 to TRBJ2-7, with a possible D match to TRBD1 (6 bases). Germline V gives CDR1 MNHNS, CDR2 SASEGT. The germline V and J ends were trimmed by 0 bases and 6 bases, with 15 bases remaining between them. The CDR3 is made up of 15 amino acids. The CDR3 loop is CASSEADQTGFEQYF. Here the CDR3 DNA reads TGTGCCAGCAGTGAAGCCGACCAAACAGGGTTCGAGCAGTACTTC.

The CDR3 loop is CASSRVSVPHEQYF. CDR3 in DNA: TGTGCCAGCAGCCGGGTTTCAGTTCCCCACGAGCAGTACTTC. The chain couples TRBV5-6 to TRBJ2-7, with unresolved D. V lost 4 bases and J lost 5, with 16 bases in between. The length of the CDR3 is 14 residues. Per the germline V gene, CDR1 is SGHDT and CDR2 is YYEEEE.

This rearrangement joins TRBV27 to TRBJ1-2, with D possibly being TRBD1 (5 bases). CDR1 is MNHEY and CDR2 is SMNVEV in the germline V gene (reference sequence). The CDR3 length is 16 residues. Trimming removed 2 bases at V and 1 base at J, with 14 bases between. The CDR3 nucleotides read TGTGCCAGCAGTTTACGGCCCGCAGGGCATAACTATGGCTACACCTTC. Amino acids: CASSLRPAGHNYGYTF.

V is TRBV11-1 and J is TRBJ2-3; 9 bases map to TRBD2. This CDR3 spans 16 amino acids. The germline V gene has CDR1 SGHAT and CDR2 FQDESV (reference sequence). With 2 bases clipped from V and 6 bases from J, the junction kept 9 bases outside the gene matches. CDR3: CASSLNAAGGTDTQYF. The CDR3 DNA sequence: TGTGCCAGCAGCTTAAATGCAGCGGGAGGAACCGATACGCAGTATTTT.

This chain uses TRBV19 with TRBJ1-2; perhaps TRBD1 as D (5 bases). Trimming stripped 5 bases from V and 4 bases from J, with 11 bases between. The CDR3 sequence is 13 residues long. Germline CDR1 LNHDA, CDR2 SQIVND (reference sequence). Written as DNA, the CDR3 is TGTGCCAGTAGTCCCCGGACACGCTATGGCTACACCTTC. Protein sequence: CASSPRTRYGYTF.

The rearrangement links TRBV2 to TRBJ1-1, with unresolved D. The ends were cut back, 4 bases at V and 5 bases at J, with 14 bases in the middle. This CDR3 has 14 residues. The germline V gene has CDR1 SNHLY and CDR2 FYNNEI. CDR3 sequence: CASSAESRGTEAFF. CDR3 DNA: TGTGCCAGCAGTGCAGAAAGTCGGGGAACTGAAGCTTTCTTT.

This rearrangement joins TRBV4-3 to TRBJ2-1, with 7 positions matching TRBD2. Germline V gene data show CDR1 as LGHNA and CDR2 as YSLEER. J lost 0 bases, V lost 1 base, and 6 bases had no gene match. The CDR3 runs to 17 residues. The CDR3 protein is CASSQVPGGSSYNEQFF. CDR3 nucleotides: TGCGCCAGCAGCCAAGTACCGGGCGGGAGCTCCTACAATGAGCAGTTCTTC.

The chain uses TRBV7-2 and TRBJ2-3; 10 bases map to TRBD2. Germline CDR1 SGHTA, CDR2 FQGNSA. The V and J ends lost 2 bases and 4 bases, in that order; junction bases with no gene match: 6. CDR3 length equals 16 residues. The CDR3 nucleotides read TGTGCCAGCAGCTTAAGAGCGGGAGGGTTCTCAGATACGCAGTATTTT. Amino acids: CASSLRAGGFSDTQYF.

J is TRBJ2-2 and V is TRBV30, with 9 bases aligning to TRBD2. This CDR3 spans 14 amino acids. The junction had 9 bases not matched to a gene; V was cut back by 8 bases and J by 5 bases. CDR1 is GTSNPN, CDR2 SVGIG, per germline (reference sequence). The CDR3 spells CAARPGLATGELFF. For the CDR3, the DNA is TGTGCCGCCCGCCCGGGACTAGCAACCGGGGAGCTGTTTTTT.

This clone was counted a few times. The CDR3 DNA sequence: TGTGCCAGCTCCTCCCCTAATGAAAAACTGTTTTTT. The encoded protein is CASSSPNEKLFF. The gene calls are TRBV5-4 and TRBJ1-4, with D unresolved. The CDR3 extends over 12 amino acids. Germline V lookup: CDR1 SGHNT, CDR2 YYREEE (reference sequence). Deletions cut 7 bases from V and 3 bases from J, with 7 bases between.

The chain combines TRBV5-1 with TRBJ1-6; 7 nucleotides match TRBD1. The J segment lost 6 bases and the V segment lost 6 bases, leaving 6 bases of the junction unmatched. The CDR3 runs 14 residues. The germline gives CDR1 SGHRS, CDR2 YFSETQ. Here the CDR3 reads CASNPGQSNSPLHF. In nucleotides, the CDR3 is TGCGCCAGCAATCCGGGACAGAGTAATTCACCCCTCCACTTT. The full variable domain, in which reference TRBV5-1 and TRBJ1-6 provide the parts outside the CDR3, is KAGVTQTPRYLIKTRGQQVTLSCSPISGHRSVSWYQQTPGQGLQFLFEYFSETQRNKGNFPGRFSGRQFSNSRSEMNVSTLELGDSALYLCASNPGQSNSPLHFGNGTRLTVT.

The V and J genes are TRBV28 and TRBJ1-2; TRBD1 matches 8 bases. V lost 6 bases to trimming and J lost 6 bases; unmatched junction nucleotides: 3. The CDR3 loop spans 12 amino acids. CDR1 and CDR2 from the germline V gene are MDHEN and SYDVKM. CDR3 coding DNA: TGTGCCAGCAGCTCAGGGGGCAATGGCTACACCTTC. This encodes CASSSGGNGYTF.

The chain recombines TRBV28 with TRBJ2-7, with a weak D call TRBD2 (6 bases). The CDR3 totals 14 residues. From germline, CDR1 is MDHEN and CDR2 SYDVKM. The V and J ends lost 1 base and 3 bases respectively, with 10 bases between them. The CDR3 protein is CASSLFSGVYEQYF. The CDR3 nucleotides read TGTGCCAGCAGTTTATTTTCGGGGGTCTACGAGCAGTACTTC.

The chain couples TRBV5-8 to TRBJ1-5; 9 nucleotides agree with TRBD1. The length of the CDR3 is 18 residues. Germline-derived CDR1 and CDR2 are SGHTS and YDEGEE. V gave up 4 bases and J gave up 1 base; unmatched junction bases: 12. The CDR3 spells CASSDGRTGGWSNQPQHF. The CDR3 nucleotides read TGTGCCAGCAGCGACGGACGAACAGGGGGCTGGAGCAATCAGCCCCAGCATTTT.

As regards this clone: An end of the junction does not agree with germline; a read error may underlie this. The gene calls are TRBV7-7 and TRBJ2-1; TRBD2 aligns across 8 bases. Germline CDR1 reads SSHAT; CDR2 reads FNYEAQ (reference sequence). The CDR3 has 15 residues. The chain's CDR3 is CASTSSGHSYNEQFF. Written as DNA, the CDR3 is TGTGCTAGCACCTCTAGCGGGCACTCCTACAATGAGCAGTTCTTC.

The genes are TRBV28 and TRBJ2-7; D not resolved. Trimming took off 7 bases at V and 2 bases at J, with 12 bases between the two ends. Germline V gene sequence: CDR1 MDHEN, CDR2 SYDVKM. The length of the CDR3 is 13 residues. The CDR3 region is CASKIDRAYEQYF. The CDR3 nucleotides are TGTGCCAGCAAAATTGACCGGGCCTACGAGCAGTACTTC.

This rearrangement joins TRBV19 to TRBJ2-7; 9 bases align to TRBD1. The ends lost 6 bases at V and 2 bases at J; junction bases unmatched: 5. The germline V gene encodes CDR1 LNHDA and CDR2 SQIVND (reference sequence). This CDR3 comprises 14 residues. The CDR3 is CASRQGQGAYEQYF. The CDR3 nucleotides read TGTGCCAGTAGGCAGGGACAGGGTGCCTACGAGCAGTACTTC.

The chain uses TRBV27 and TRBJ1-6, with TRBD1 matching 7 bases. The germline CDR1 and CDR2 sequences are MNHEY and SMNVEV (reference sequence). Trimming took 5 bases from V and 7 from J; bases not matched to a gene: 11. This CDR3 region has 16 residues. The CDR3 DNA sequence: TGTGCCAGCAGTGAAGGCCGGGGGACAGCCAATTCACCCCTCCACTTT. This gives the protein CASSEGRGTANSPLHF.

CDR3: CASSVYPGQGYDGYTF. For the CDR3, the DNA is TGTGCCAGCAGTGTGTACCCGGGACAGGGCTATGATGGCTACACCTTC. The chain joins TRBV6-1 to TRBJ1-2; 9 bases match TRBD1. The V and J ends lost 4 bases and 6 bases, in that order; junction bases with no gene match: 12. The CDR3 extends over 16 amino acids. Looked up from germline, CDR1 is MNHNS and CDR2 is SASEGT.

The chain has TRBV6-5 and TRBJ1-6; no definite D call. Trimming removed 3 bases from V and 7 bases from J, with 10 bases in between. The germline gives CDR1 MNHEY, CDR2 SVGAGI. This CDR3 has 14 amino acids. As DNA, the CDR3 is TGTGCCAGCAGTTATATGATCCGGAATTCACCCCTCCACTTT. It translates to CASSYMIRNSPLHF.

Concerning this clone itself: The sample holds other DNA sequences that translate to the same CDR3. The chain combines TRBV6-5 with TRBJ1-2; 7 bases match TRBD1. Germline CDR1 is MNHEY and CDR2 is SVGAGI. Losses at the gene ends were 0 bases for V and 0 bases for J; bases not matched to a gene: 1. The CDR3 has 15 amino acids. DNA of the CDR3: TGTGCCAGCAGTTACTCAGGGGGCTCTAACTATGGCTACACCTTC. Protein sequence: CASSYSGGSNYGYTF.

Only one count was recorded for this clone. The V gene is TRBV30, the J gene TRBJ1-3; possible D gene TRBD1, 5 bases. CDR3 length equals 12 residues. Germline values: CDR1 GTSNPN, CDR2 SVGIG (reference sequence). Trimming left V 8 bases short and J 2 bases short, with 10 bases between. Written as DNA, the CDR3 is TGTGCCGGACCGGGGGCTGGAAACACCATATATTTT. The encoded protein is CAGPGAGNTIYF.

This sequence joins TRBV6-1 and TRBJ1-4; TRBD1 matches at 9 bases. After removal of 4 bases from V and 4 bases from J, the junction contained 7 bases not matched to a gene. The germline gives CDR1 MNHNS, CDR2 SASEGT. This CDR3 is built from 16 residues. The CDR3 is CASSVGPGQGNEKLFF. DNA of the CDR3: TGTGCCAGCAGTGTAGGACCGGGACAGGGTAATGAAAAACTGTTTTTT.

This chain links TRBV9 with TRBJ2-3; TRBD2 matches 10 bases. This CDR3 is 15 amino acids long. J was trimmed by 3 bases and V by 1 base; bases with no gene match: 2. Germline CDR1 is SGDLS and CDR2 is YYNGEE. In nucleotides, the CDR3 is TGTGCCAGCAGCGTAACAGCGGGGGGGACAGATACGCAGTATTTT. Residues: CASSVTAGGTDTQYF.

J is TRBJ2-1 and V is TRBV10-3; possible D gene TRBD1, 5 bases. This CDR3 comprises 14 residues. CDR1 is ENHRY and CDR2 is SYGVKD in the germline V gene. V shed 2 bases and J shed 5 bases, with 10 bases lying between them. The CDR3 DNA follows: TGTGCCATCAGTGAGAGGGGCCTTAACAATGAGCAGTTCTTC. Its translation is CAISERGLNNEQFF.

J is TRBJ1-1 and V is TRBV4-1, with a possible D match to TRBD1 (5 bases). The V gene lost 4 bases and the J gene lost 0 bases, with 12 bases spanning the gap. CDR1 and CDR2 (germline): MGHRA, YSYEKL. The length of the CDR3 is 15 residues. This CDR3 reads CASSRLDTLNTEAFF. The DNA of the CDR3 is TGCGCCAGCAGCCGCCTGGACACCTTGAACACTGAAGCTTTCTTT.